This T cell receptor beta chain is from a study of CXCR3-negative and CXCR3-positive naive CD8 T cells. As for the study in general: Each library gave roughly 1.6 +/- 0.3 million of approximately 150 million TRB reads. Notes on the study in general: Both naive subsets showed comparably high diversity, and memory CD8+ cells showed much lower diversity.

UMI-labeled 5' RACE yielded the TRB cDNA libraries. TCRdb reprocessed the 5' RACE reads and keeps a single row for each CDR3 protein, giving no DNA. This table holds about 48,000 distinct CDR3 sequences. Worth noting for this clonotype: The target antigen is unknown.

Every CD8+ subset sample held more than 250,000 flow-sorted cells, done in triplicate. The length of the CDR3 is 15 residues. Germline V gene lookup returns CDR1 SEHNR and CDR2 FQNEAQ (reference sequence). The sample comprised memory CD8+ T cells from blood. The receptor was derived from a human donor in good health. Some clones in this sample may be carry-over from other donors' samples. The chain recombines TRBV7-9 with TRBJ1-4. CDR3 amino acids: CASSSDWGTNEKLFF.